This TCR beta chain derives from a study of graft-versus-host responses after intestinal transplantation. Study in general: Isolated intestinal, liver-intestinal, or multivisceral transplants had been given to the recipients.

In regard to this clone: What it binds is not known.

Data came from immunoSEQ multiplex PCR; TCRdb stores just in-frame clones and leaves some out. The profile shows around 88,000 clones, approximately 90% of them singletons. The V segment lost 3 bases and the J segment 0 bases; nucleotides outside the gene matches: 11. From germline, CDR1 is SGHAT and CDR2 FQNNGV. The CDR3 has 17 amino acids. The chain employs TRBV11-2 and TRBJ2-7; TRBD2 agrees at 7 bases. This sample comprised unstimulated CD8+ T cells sorted from spleen or lymph node cells, obtained before transplant. This clonotype was sampled from a human donor who was the organ donor for an intestinal transplant. The DNA of the CDR3 is TGTGCCAGCAGCTTCCCATATCAGAGCGGGGACTCCTACGAGCAGTACTTC. This codes for CASSFPYQSGDSYEQYF. The full variable domain, rest sourced from reference TRBV11-2 and TRBJ2-7, is EAGVAQSPRYKIIEKRQSVAFWCNPISGHATLYWYQQILGQGPKLLIQFQNNGVVDDSQLPKDRFSAERLKGVDSTLKIQPAKLEDSAVYLCASSFPYQSGDSYEQYFGPGTRLTVT.